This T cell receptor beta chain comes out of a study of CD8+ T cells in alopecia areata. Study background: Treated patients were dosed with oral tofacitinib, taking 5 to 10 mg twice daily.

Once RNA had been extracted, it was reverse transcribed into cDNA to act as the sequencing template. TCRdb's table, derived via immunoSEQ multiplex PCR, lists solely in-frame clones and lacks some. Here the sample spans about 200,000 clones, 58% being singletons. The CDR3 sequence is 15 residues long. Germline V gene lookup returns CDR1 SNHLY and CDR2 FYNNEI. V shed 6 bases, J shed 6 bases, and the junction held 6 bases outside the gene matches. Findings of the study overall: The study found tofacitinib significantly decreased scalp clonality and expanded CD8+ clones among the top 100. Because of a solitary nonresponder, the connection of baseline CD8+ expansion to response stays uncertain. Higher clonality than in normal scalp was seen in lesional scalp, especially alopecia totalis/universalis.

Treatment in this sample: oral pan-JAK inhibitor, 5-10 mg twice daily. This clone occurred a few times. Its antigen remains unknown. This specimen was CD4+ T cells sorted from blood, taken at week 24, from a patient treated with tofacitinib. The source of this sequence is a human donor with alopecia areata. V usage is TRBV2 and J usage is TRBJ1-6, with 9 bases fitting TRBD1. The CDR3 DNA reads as TGTGCCAGCAGCCCAACAGGGGGCCGTAATTCACCCCTCCACTTT. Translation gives CASSPTGGRNSPLHF.